The 11 T cell receptor beta chains below come from one sample, sequenced in a study of T cell responses to AZD1222 COVID-19 vaccine. The table came from immunoSEQ multiplex PCR; TCRdb's copy has only in-frame clones and leaves some out. Of tens of thousands of clones in the sample, less than 95% were seen once. Sequences were derived from peripheral blood, sampled 28 days after the second AZD1222 dose. All receptors derive from an adult who received the AZD1222 COVID-19 vaccine.

The V gene is TRBV6-7, the J gene TRBJ2-7; the D gene could be TRBD1 or TRBD2 (6 bases each). TRBV6-7 falls under the ORF class, with uncertain function. CDR3 size: 16 residues. Trimming took off 6 bases at V and 6 bases at J, with 24 bases between the two ends. Here the CDR3 reads CASRPSQGPGESEQYF. The CDR3 bases are TGTGCCAGCAGACCTTCTCAGGGGCCGGGGGAGAGCGAGCAGTACTTC.

The chain uses TRBV11-2 and TRBJ1-2; the D is unclear. Trimming shortened V by 0 bases and J by 8 bases, and 13 bases separated the two germline ends. The CDR3 sequence is 14 residues long. Per the germline V gene, CDR1 is SGHAT and CDR2 is FQNNGV. The CDR3 here is CASSLDRTSRGYTF. In DNA, the CDR3 is TGTGCCAGCAGCTTAGATCGGACGTCCAGGGGCTACACCTTC.

This rearrangement joins TRBV9 to TRBJ1-4; D call uncertain. The germline gives CDR1 SGDLS, CDR2 YYNGEE. Between the trimmed V and J ends, which lost 5 bases and 2 bases, there was a span of 10 bases. The CDR3 consists of 14 residues. In DNA form, the CDR3 reads TGTGCCAGCAGTGGAGTGGGGACTAATGAAAAACTGTTTTTT. This translates into CASSGVGTNEKLFF.

The rearrangement links TRBV3-1 (or the pseudogene TRBV3-2) to TRBJ1-6; D gene unclear. This CDR3 has 15 amino acids. Trimming stripped 4 bases from V and 0 bases from J, with 7 bases between. Germline V gives CDR1 LGHDT, CDR2 YNNKEL (reference sequence). CDR3 in DNA: TGTGCCAGCAGCCCGGGAAGCTCCTATAATTCACCCCTCCACTTT. It translates to CASSPGSSYNSPLHF.

This clone appeared a single time. V is TRBV5-5 and J is TRBJ1-5, with 7 bases identical to TRBD1. CDR1 and CDR2 (germline): SGHKS, YYEKEE (reference sequence). The trim removed 3 bases at V and 5 bases at J, leaving 8 bases unmatched. The CDR3 runs to 15 residues. CDR3 loop: CASSSRQGGDQPQHF. CDR3 bases: TGTGCCAGCAGCTCGCGACAGGGTGGGGATCAGCCCCAGCATTTT.

The chain combines TRBV28 with TRBJ1-5; 7 bases match TRBD1. The CDR3 covers 12 residues. V was clipped by 11 bases and J by 7 bases; unmatched bases: 8. Germline CDR1 MDHEN, CDR2 SYDVKM. In DNA, the CDR3 is TGTGCCGCGGACAGGTTAGGACAGCCCCAGCATTTT. Translation: CAADRLGQPQHF.

The CDR3 bases are TGTGCCAGCAGTTCGGAGACAGGGCGCGAGCAGTACTTC. Translated, it gives CASSSETGREQYF. The chain recombines TRBV5-4 with TRBJ2-7; 7 bases line up with TRBD1. Trimming cost V 5 bases and J 6 bases; bases outside gene matches: 8. Germline lookup yields CDR1 SGHNT and CDR2 YYREEE (reference sequence). The CDR3 consists of 13 residues.

The chain combines TRBV19 with TRBJ1-4, with 7 nucleotides matching TRBD1. From germline, CDR1 is LNHDA and CDR2 SQIVND (reference sequence). V dropped 0 bases and J dropped 3; count of bases not matched to a gene: 7. The CDR3 contains 17 residues. The CDR3 reads CASSIDRRTGPNEKLFF. CDR3 DNA sequence: TGTGCCAGTAGTATAGATCGGAGGACAGGCCCTAATGAAAAACTGTTTTTT.

The V call is TRBV7-2, the J call TRBJ1-5, with D unclear. CDR3 length: 15 residues. V was clipped by 3 bases and J by 0 bases, with 9 bases between them. Germline CDR1 is SGHTA and CDR2 is FQGNSA. The CDR3 loop is CASSFSGSSNQPQHF. Written as DNA, the CDR3 is TGTGCCAGCAGCTTCAGTGGTTCTAGCAATCAGCCCCAGCATTTT.

The J gene is TRBJ2-5, the V gene TRBV5-1; no clear D. Germline V gene lookup returns CDR1 SGHRS and CDR2 YFSETQ. The CDR3 spans 12 residues. V was clipped by 4 bases and J by 4 bases, with 8 bases between them. DNA for the CDR3: TGCGCCAGCAGCCACCCGGGAGAGACCCAGTACTTC. Protein product: CASSHPGETQYF.

J is TRBJ1-1 and V is TRBV20-1; a weak D match, TRBD1 (5 bases). The CDR3 covers 14 residues. Germline-derived CDR1 and CDR2 are DFQATT and SNEGSKA (reference sequence). Trimming pared 3 bases from V and 5 bases from J, leaving 16 bases between. Here the CDR3 DNA reads TGCAGTGCTAGTGTCAGAACCGGGACGACTGAAGCTTTCTTT. Amino acid sequence: CSASVRTGTTEAFF.